This T cell receptor (beta chain) stems from a study of T-cell memory formation after mild COVID-19. V lost 7 bases to trimming and J lost 0 bases, with 12 bases between them. Per the germline V gene, CDR1 is SGHAT and CDR2 is FQNNGV. This CDR3 region has 15 residues. TCRdb re-derived calls from the 5' RACE reads in MiXCR, one entry per CDR3 protein. The profile shows hundreds of thousands of distinct CDR3 sequences, roughly 18% of them singletons. The sequence was collected from a man aged 18 to 29 who had mild COVID-19 (a few samples of this study predate the infection). Cell type and time point are not known. Sequencing input: PBMCs or a T cell subset sorted from them (not recorded which). V usage is TRBV11-2 and J usage is TRBJ2-2, with D perhaps being TRBD1 or TRBD2 (5 bases each). The CDR3 reads CASTQGATNTGELFF. The DNA for the CDR3 is TGTGCCAGCACCCAGGGAGCCACGAACACCGGGGAGCTGTTTTTT.